The 17 T cell receptor beta chains reported below all come from one sample, sequenced in a study of early stage breast cancer tumors. Sequencing was performed with immunoSEQ multiplex PCR; in TCRdb, only in-frame clones are kept and a portion is missing. The sample contains some 70,000 clones, more than 60% of which appear only once. The sequenced material came from blood. The source is a person aged 60 to 70 with breast cancer.

This chain uses TRBV7-8 with TRBJ2-7; D is possibly TRBD2 (6 bases). This CDR3 is built from 16 residues. The germline gives CDR1 SGHVS, CDR2 FQNEAQ. The V gene lost 4 bases and the J gene lost 6 bases, with 22 bases spanning the gap. DNA for the CDR3: TGTGCCAGCAGCTACGCGGGACGTGAGTCTTCCATCGAGCAGTACTTC. This codes for CASSYAGRESSIEQYF.

The V and J genes are TRBV18 and TRBJ2-3; a possible D gene is TRBD2 (6 bases). This CDR3 comprises 17 residues. Germline values: CDR1 KGHSH, CDR2 LQKENI. V was cut by 3 bases and J by 2 bases, with 18 bases left in between. The CDR3 coding sequence is TGTGCCAGCTCACCGCTGGCCCCTGGCGGGGCCACAGATACGCAGTATTTT. It is translated as CASSPLAPGGATDTQYF.

J is TRBJ2-7 and V is TRBV5-1; 9 bases match TRBD1. J gave up 5 bases and V 1 base, and 7 bases lay outside the gene matches. The V gene's germline CDR1 is SGHRS and CDR2 YFSETQ. The CDR3 covers 15 residues. In DNA, the CDR3 is TGCGCCAGCAGCTTGACCGGGACAGGGTACGACGAGCAGTACTTC. This sequence encodes CASSLTGTGYDEQYF.

The DNA of the CDR3 is TGTGCCAGCAGCCCACGGACAAGCCTACTCTCTGGGGCCAACGTCCTGACTTTC. Amino acids: CASSPRTSLLSGANVLTF. The chain recombines TRBV7-2 with TRBJ2-6; D possibly corresponds to TRBD1 (5 bases). The germline gives CDR1 SGHTA, CDR2 FQGNSA. V gave up 5 bases and J gave up 0 bases, with 17 bases separating them. The CDR3 loop spans 18 amino acids.

This chain uses TRBV2 with TRBJ2-5, with 9 bases that match TRBD1. This CDR3 comprises 13 residues. Losses at the gene ends were 7 bases for V and 4 bases for J; bases not matched to a gene: 4. CDR1 is SNHLY, CDR2 FYNNEI, per germline. CDR3 in amino acids: CASKTGGGETQYF. DNA for the CDR3: TGTGCCAGCAAGACAGGGGGAGGAGAGACCCAGTACTTC.

The V and J genes are TRBV28 and TRBJ1-2, with 7 nucleotides matching TRBD1. Per the germline V gene, CDR1 is MDHEN and CDR2 is SYDVKM. The CDR3 consists of 13 residues. After removal of 9 bases from V and 8 bases from J, the junction contained 12 bases not matched to a gene. The CDR3 bases are TGTGCCAGTAGGGGACAGCCACGTAGCGGCTACACCTTC. This translates into CASRGQPRSGYTF.

The chain combines TRBV7-2 with TRBJ1-2, with TRBD1 matching 8 bases. CDR3 length: 15 residues. The junction had 11 bases not matched to a gene; V was cut back by 4 bases and J by 7 bases. Germline CDR1 and CDR2: SGHTA and FQGNSA. The CDR3 sequence: CASSSGGSPLGGYTF. CDR3 bases: TGTGCCAGCAGCTCAGGGGGCAGTCCCTTAGGTGGCTACACCTTC. The full variable domain, its missing parts supplied by reference TRBV7-2 and TRBJ1-2, is GAGVSQSPSNKVTEKGKDVELRCDPISGHTALYWYRQSLGQGLEFLIYFQGNSAPDKSGLPSDRFSAERTGGSVSTLTIQRTQQEDSAVYLCASSSGGSPLGGYTFGSGTRLTVV.

The chain joins TRBV5-4 to TRBJ2-1; D gene uncertain. The CDR3 sequence is 13 residues long. Germline V gene data show CDR1 as SGHNT and CDR2 as YYREEE (reference sequence). Trimming stripped 0 bases from V and 7 bases from J, with 8 bases between. The CDR3 region has the DNA TGTGCCAGCAGCTTGGTTAAAGGTAATGAGCAGTTCTTC. It is translated as CASSLVKGNEQFF.

The sample holds one count of this clone. The chain carries TRBV5-1 and TRBJ2-4; TRBD1 agrees at 7 bases. V shed 9 bases, J shed 0 bases, and the junction held 6 bases outside the gene matches. The CDR3 has 14 residues. CDR1 is SGHRS and CDR2 is YFSETQ in the germline V gene. CDR3 in amino acids: CANRGQLAKNIQYF. For the CDR3, the DNA is TGCGCCAACAGGGGACAGCTAGCCAAAAACATTCAGTACTTC.

The chain is built from TRBV9 and TRBJ1-1; possible D gene TRBD1, 6 bases. V was cut by 4 bases and J by 0 bases, with 16 bases left in between. This CDR3 has 16 amino acids. Germline V gene sequence: CDR1 SGDLS, CDR2 YYNGEE. The CDR3 reads CASSKGGGPMNTEAFF. DNA for the CDR3: TGTGCCAGCAGCAAGGGGGGAGGGCCCATGAACACTGAAGCTTTCTTT.

The J gene is TRBJ2-7, the V gene TRBV9; D is unresolved. Trimming took off 2 bases at V and 3 bases at J, with 9 bases between the two ends. In germline, CDR1 is SGDLS, CDR2 YYNGEE. The CDR3 has 13 residues. CDR3 nucleotides: TGTGCCAGCAGCGTTGGCGGATACTACGAGCAGTACTTC. Its protein is CASSVGGYYEQYF. Full variable domain (missing parts from reference TRBV9 and TRBJ2-7): DSGVTQTPKHLITATGQRVTLRCSPRSGDLSVYWYQQSLDQGLQFLIQYYNGEERAKGNILERFSAQQFPDLHSELNLSSLELGDSALYFCASSVGGYYEQYFGPGTRLTVT.

This clone was counted once. The chain recombines TRBV11-2 with TRBJ2-5; the D is unclear. Between the trimmed V and J ends, which lost 2 bases and 1 base, there was a span of 8 bases. This CDR3 comprises 14 residues. CDR1 SGHAT and CDR2 FQNNGV come from the germline V gene. This chain's CDR3 is CASSLWTLQETQYF. The CDR3, as DNA: TGTGCCAGCAGCTTATGGACCCTCCAAGAGACCCAGTACTTC.

The chain couples TRBV5-1 to TRBJ2-7; TRBD1 aligns across 9 bases. This CDR3 region has 12 residues. The V and J ends lost 4 bases and 7 bases, in that order; junction bases with no gene match: 3. The germline V gene encodes CDR1 SGHRS and CDR2 YFSETQ. The CDR3 DNA sequence: TGCGCCAGCAGCCTCGGGACAGGGGAGCAGTACTTC. Translated: CASSLGTGEQYF.

The chain joins TRBV5-4 to TRBJ2-1, with a weak D call TRBD2 (5 bases). V lost 2 bases and J lost 0, with 9 bases in between. The CDR3 extends over 15 amino acids. Per the germline V gene, CDR1 is SGHNT and CDR2 is YYREEE (reference sequence). CDR3 sequence reads: CASSFDTSSYNEQFF. The CDR3 DNA reads TGTGCCAGCAGCTTTGACACTAGCTCCTACAATGAGCAGTTCTTC. Combining the CDR3 with reference TRBV5-4 and TRBJ2-1 gives the whole variable domain ETGVTQSPTHLIKTRGQQVTLRCSSQSGHNTVSWYQQALGQGPQFIFQYYREEENGRGNFPPRFSGLQFPNYSSELNVNALELDDSALYLCASSFDTSSYNEQFFGPGTRLTVL.

The chain couples TRBV6-6 to TRBJ2-1; D is ambiguous. The germline V gene has CDR1 MNHNY and CDR2 SVGAGI (reference sequence). The germline V and J ends were trimmed by 2 bases and 3 bases, with 8 bases remaining between them. CDR3 length: 14 residues. CDR3 region: CASSYRFGYNEQFF. In DNA form, the CDR3 reads TGTGCCAGCAGTTACAGGTTCGGCTACAATGAGCAGTTCTTC.

This chain connects TRBV28 to TRBJ1-1; D ambiguous. There are 17 residues in the CDR3. Looked up from germline, CDR1 is MDHEN and CDR2 is SYDVKM. The V end was cut by 6 bases, the J end by 0 bases, with 20 bases between. The CDR3 protein is CASSRAPGWGMNTEAFF. The CDR3, as DNA: TGTGCCAGCAGCCGGGCGCCAGGTTGGGGTATGAACACTGAAGCTTTCTTT. The whole variable domain, filled in from reference TRBV28 and TRBJ1-1, reads DVKVTQSSRYLVKRTGEKVFLECVQDMDHENMFWYRQDPGLGLRLIYFSYDVKMKEKGDIPEGYSVSREKKERFSLILESASTNQTSMYLCASSRAPGWGMNTEAFFGQGTRLTVV.

The chain couples TRBV18 to TRBJ1-4; possibly TRBD1 for D (6 bases). The CDR3 has 15 residues. Per germline, CDR1 KGHSH and CDR2 LQKENI. The ends were cut back, 3 bases at V and 0 bases at J, with 8 bases in the middle. CDR3 in DNA: TGTGCCAGCTCACCGCGACAGGCAACTAATGAAAAACTGTTTTTT. As protein: CASSPRQATNEKLFF.